These 27 T cell receptor beta chains share one sample of origin, sequenced in a study of Ad26.COV2.S vaccination and SARS-CoV-2 variants. Treatment given: 15 to 20 received Ad26.COV2.S at low or high dose, single or two shots; a few received placebo; per-sample allocation not given. Samples came from day 63 after the first vaccine or placebo injection. The protocol was immunoSEQ multiplex PCR, while the TCRdb copy is restricted to in-frame clones and leaves out a portion. The sample consists of 510,000 or so clones, roughly 89% of them appearing once. Sequenced here: peripheral blood, sampled in a trial of Ad26.COV2.S vaccine versus placebo. Source of these receptors: a person between 18 and 59 years old who received the Ad26.COV2.S COVID-19 vaccine or a placebo.

The chain links TRBV19 to TRBJ2-1, with 8 bases that match TRBD2. J gave up 6 bases and V 5 bases, and 6 bases lay outside the gene matches. CDR3 size: 14 residues. Germline assignment: CDR1 LNHDA and CDR2 SQIVND (reference sequence). The CDR3 spells CASSVTGTSNEQFF. CDR3 nucleotide sequence: TGTGCCAGTAGTGTTACCGGGACTAGCAATGAGCAGTTCTTC. The full variable domain, rest sourced from reference TRBV19 and TRBJ2-1, is DGGITQSPKYLFRKEGQNVTLSCEQNLNHDAMYWYRQDPGQGLRLIYYSQIVNDFQKGDIAEGYSVSREKKESFPLTVTSAQKNPTAFYLCASSVTGTSNEQFFGPGTRLTVL.

V is TRBV20-1 and J is TRBJ2-7; TRBD2 might be the D (7 bases). The length of the CDR3 is 14 residues. Trimming removed 3 bases at V and 7 bases at J, with 19 bases between. Germline CDR1 is DFQATT and CDR2 is SNEGSKA (reference sequence). CDR3 bases: TGCAGTGCTAGTGGGGGGGCCATCTCGGCGGAGCAGTACTTC. Its translation: CSASGGAISAEQYF.

This rearrangement joins TRBV6-5 to TRBJ2-1; 8 nucleotides agree with TRBD2. Germline lookup yields CDR1 MNHEY and CDR2 SVGAGI. J gave up 5 bases and V 4 bases, and 7 bases lay outside the gene matches. The CDR3 runs to 15 residues. The CDR3 DNA reads TGTGCCAGCAGTTCCCCGGGACTAGGAAACAATGAGCAGTTCTTC. It encodes CASSSPGLGNNEQFF.

The J gene is TRBJ2-1, the V gene TRBV7-8, with D possibly matching TRBD2 (6 bases). This CDR3 has 14 residues. Germline V gives CDR1 SGHVS, CDR2 FQNEAQ. Trimming left V 4 bases short and J 6 bases short, with 13 bases between. CDR3 DNA: TGTGCCAGCAGCTCGTCTAGCGCTCGCAATGAGCAGTTCTTC. This codes for CASSSSSARNEQFF.

The chain uses TRBV15 and TRBJ2-1; either TRBD1 or TRBD2 may fit D (5 bases each). CDR3 length equals 15 residues. Germline V gene lookup returns CDR1 LNHNV and CDR2 YYDKDF (reference sequence). The V gene lost 0 bases and the J gene lost 6 bases, with 12 bases spanning the gap. The CDR3 nucleotides are TGTGCCACCAGCAGAGATCTGGGGACCCCCAATGAGCAGTTCTTC. Translating it yields CATSRDLGTPNEQFF.

V is TRBV7-9 and J is TRBJ2-1, with 10 positions matching TRBD2. Germline V gene data show CDR1 as SEHNR and CDR2 as FQNEAQ (reference sequence). V lost 1 base to trimming and J lost 7 bases; unmatched junction nucleotides: 7. The CDR3 length is 16 residues. The CDR3 DNA reads TGTGCCAGCAGCTTAGGGGCGGGACTAGCGCCGAATGAGCAGTTCTTC. Its protein product is CASSLGAGLAPNEQFF.

The chain is built from TRBV20-1 and TRBJ2-7; 8 bases align to TRBD2. The length of the CDR3 is 13 residues. Losses at the gene ends were 3 bases for V and 6 bases for J; bases not matched to a gene: 7. The V gene's germline CDR1 is DFQATT and CDR2 SNEGSKA (reference sequence). CDR3 DNA sequence: TGCAGTGCTAGTGGCGGGACTAGGGCCGAGCAGTACTTC. This encodes CSASGGTRAEQYF.

This clone was seen a few times. V and J are TRBV27 and TRBJ2-1; the match to TRBD2 covers 7 bases. The CDR3 has 14 residues. V was clipped by 8 bases and J by 3 bases; unmatched bases: 7. Germline assignment: CDR1 MNHEY and CDR2 SMNVEV (reference sequence). The CDR3 spells CASFGRESYNEQFF. CDR3 coding DNA: TGTGCCAGCTTTGGGCGGGAGAGCTACAATGAGCAGTTCTTC.

The chain recombines TRBV18 with TRBJ2-1, with 12 bases identical to TRBD1. The length of the CDR3 is 16 residues. Losses at the gene ends were 3 bases for V and 7 bases for J; bases not matched to a gene: 7. CDR1 and CDR2 from the germline V gene are KGHSH and LQKENI. Here the CDR3 DNA reads TGTGCCAGCTCACCGACGGGACAGGGGGCATCAAATGAGCAGTTCTTC. Its translation is CASSPTGQGASNEQFF.

This rearrangement joins TRBV2 to TRBJ1-4; TRBD1 aligns across 7 bases. The CDR3 contains 14 residues. J gave up 0 bases and V 7 bases, and 2 bases lay outside the gene matches. Germline loops: CDR1 SNHLY, CDR2 FYNNEI. CDR3 loop: CASTGQATNEKLFF. In nucleotides, the CDR3 is TGTGCCAGCACCGGACAGGCAACTAATGAAAAACTGTTTTTT.

The chain couples TRBV6-5 to TRBJ1-1; D is unresolved. Germline CDR1 MNHEY, CDR2 SVGAGI. The CDR3 is 15 amino acids. Trimming cost V 0 bases and J 0 bases, with 8 bases left between them. In DNA form, the CDR3 reads TGTGCCAGCAGTTACTCTGTGGGGATGAACACTGAAGCTTTCTTT. This encodes CASSYSVGMNTEAFF.

The table lists this clone with a count of one. The genes are TRBV7-9 and TRBJ2-1; tentatively, D is TRBD2 (5 bases). In germline, CDR1 is SEHNR, CDR2 FQNEAQ (reference sequence). Trimming removed 5 bases at V and 6 bases at J, with 14 bases between. The CDR3 extends over 14 amino acids. CDR3 sequence: CASSQLLERNEQFF. The CDR3 DNA reads TGTGCCAGCAGCCAACTACTAGAGCGCAATGAGCAGTTCTTC. The full variable domain, completed using reference TRBV7-9 and TRBJ2-1, is DTGVSQNPRHKITKRGQNVTFRCDPISEHNRLYWYRQTLGQGPEFLTYFQNEAQLEKSRLLSDRFSAERPKGSFSTLEIQRTEQGDSAMYLCASSQLLERNEQFFGPGTRLTVL.

This chain links TRBV7-9 with TRBJ2-7; D may be TRBD2 (6 bases). Germline V gene data show CDR1 as SEHNR and CDR2 as FQNEAQ (reference sequence). With 5 bases removed from V and 7 bases from J, the gap between germline ends came to 21 bases. The CDR3 contains 15 residues. In DNA, the CDR3 is TGTGCCAGCAGCCTATCTGGGGCTATGGGGACTGAGCAGTACTTC. Translation gives CASSLSGAMGTEQYF.

In the case of this clone: A junction boundary mismatches the germline segment, possibly from a read error. The gene calls are TRBV5-1 and TRBJ1-1; 8 bases match TRBD1. The germline CDR1 and CDR2 sequences are SGHRS and YFSETQ. The CDR3 is 15 amino acids. The DNA for the CDR3 is TGCACCAGCAGCTTGGCAGGGGGCCGGAACACTGAAGCTTTCTTT. As protein: CTSSLAGGRNTEAFF.

In its sample, this clone was seen once. The gene calls are TRBV28 and TRBJ2-7; D uncertain. The CDR3 is 15 amino acids. Trimming removed 5 bases at V and 4 bases at J, with 18 bases between. Germline loops: CDR1 MDHEN, CDR2 SYDVKM. CDR3 DNA sequence: TGTGCCAGCAGTAGCCAAGACAAATCCCATTACGAGCAGTACTTC. Residues: CASSSQDKSHYEQYF.

The chain carries TRBV9 and TRBJ1-1; D unclear. V was pared by 4 bases and J by 6 bases, with 16 bases between. In germline, CDR1 is SGDLS, CDR2 YYNGEE. The CDR3 sequence is 14 residues long. In DNA, the CDR3 is TGTGCCAGCAGCCCCCAGTTGGGGTCCCCTGAAGCTTTCTTT. Translation: CASSPQLGSPEAFF.

The DNA of the CDR3 is TGTGCCAGCAGTTACACAGGGAGGGACACTGAAGCTTTCTTT. This gives the protein CASSYTGRDTEAFF. The chain combines TRBV6-5 with TRBJ1-1; D is perhaps TRBD1 (6 bases). This CDR3 spans 14 amino acids. Trimming removed 2 bases from V and 3 bases from J, with 10 bases in between. From germline, CDR1 is MNHEY and CDR2 SVGAGI.

As DNA, the CDR3 is TGCGCCAGCAGCCCGACAGCAGGGGCCCAGTATGGCTACACCTTC. Amino acids: CASSPTAGAQYGYTF. This chain joins TRBV4-3 and TRBJ1-2; a weak D match, TRBD1 (6 bases). CDR3 length: 15 amino acids. Per germline, CDR1 LGHNA and CDR2 YSLEER. Between the trimmed V and J ends, which lost 4 bases and 5 bases, there was a span of 17 bases.

The genes are TRBV5-1 and TRBJ2-3; TRBD2 agrees at 13 bases. The CDR3 loop spans 18 amino acids. J lost 3 bases, V lost 4 bases, and 11 bases had no gene match. CDR1 is SGHRS and CDR2 is YFSETQ in the germline V gene. The CDR3 nucleotides read TGCGCCAGCAGCCCGGGACTAGCGGGATCGGCAGGGACAGATACGCAGTATTTT. This sequence encodes CASSPGLAGSAGTDTQYF.

The chain carries TRBV7-9 and TRBJ2-1; D may be TRBD2 (6 bases). Trimming took 6 bases from V and 7 from J, leaving 16 bases between them. Germline CDR1 and CDR2: SEHNR and FQNEAQ (reference sequence). The CDR3 covers 14 residues. The CDR3 here is CASSSGIAANEQFF. The CDR3 region has the DNA TGTGCCAGCAGTTCTGGGATAGCGGCTAATGAGCAGTTCTTC. Combining the CDR3 with reference TRBV7-9 and TRBJ2-1 gives the whole variable domain DTGVSQNPRHKITKRGQNVTFRCDPISEHNRLYWYRQTLGQGPEFLTYFQNEAQLEKSRLLSDRFSAERPKGSFSTLEIQRTEQGDSAMYLCASSSGIAANEQFFGPGTRLTVL.

The J gene is TRBJ1-6, the V gene TRBV7-9; a possible D gene is TRBD1 (5 bases). The CDR3 has 13 amino acids. V shed 5 bases and J shed 9 bases, with 11 bases lying between them. The germline CDR1 and CDR2 sequences are SEHNR and FQNEAQ (reference sequence). CDR3 coding DNA: TGTGCCAGCAGCAGAGGGGACCTTTCACCCCTCCACTTT. It encodes CASSRGDLSPLHF.

The chain has TRBV28 and TRBJ1-3; TRBD1 is a possible D gene (6 bases). The V gene lost 6 bases and the J gene lost 4 bases, with 7 bases spanning the gap. The length of the CDR3 is 12 residues. Germline values: CDR1 MDHEN, CDR2 SYDVKM. CDR3 in amino acids: CASSQGGNTIYF. CDR3 DNA sequence: TGTGCCAGCAGCCAGGGGGGAAACACCATATATTTT.

The chain recombines TRBV24-1 with TRBJ1-1, with D perhaps TRBD1 (6 bases). Trimming removed 4 bases from V and 6 bases from J, with 11 bases in between. This CDR3 is built from 13 residues. CDR1 and CDR2 from the germline V gene are KGHDR and SFDVKD. The CDR3 reads CATSDDRGPEAFF. Written as DNA, the CDR3 is TGTGCCACCAGTGACGACCGGGGGCCTGAAGCTTTCTTT.

This chain uses TRBV5-4 with TRBJ2-1, with TRBD2 as a possible D gene (5 bases). The CDR3 runs 16 residues. Looked up from germline, CDR1 is SGHNT and CDR2 is YYREEE (reference sequence). Trimming took 4 bases from V and 6 from J, leaving 20 bases between them. CDR3 coding DNA: TGTGCCAGCAGCACCATACGGGGAGCGGATATCAATGAGCAGTTCTTC. Amino acid sequence: CASSTIRGADINEQFF.

This chain links TRBV7-3 with TRBJ2-2; 11 positions agree with TRBD2. Unmatched junction bases numbered 12, after V lost 5 bases and J lost 7 bases. Germline V gene sequence: CDR1 SGHTA, CDR2 FQGTGA. This CDR3 comprises 17 residues. The CDR3, as DNA: TGTGCCAGCAGCCCCCGCCCCTTAGCGGGAGGGGTCGGGGAGCTGTTTTTT. Its translation: CASSPRPLAGGVGELFF.

The rearrangement links TRBV28 to TRBJ1-6; D call uncertain. V was shortened by 2 bases and J by 7 bases, with 9 bases between the two germline ends. Germline-derived CDR1 and CDR2 are MDHEN and SYDVKM. The CDR3 extends over 14 amino acids. The CDR3 DNA reads as TGTGCCAGCAGTTTAGGCACAGAAAATTCACCCCTCCACTTT. Translated, it gives CASSLGTENSPLHF.

V usage is TRBV5-1 and J usage is TRBJ2-7, with a tentative D call TRBD1 (6 bases). Trimming removed 4 bases at V and 5 bases at J, with 19 bases between. CDR1 SGHRS and CDR2 YFSETQ come from the germline V gene. This CDR3 spans 15 amino acids. CDR3 DNA sequence: TGCGCCAGCAGCCCTGGTGGGGGCAGCTCACACGAGCAGTACTTC. This encodes CASSPGGGSSHEQYF.